The next 14 T cell receptor beta chains were all read from a single sample in a study of shared clonotypes between healthy human individuals. CD8 cells regarded as naive lacked CD45RO, were positively chosen for CCR7, and omitted terminally differentiated effector memory CD45RA+ cells. Clones were sequenced by immunoSEQ multiplex PCR, and TCRdb holds only the in-frame ones, with some missing. The sample shows about 870,000 clones, roughly 92% of them seen only once. Sample: naive CD8+ T cells sorted from blood. These receptors were collected from a man aged 25 to 40 in good health.

The genes are TRBV18 and TRBJ2-7, with 9 bases matching TRBD1. The CDR3 covers 18 residues. Unmatched junction bases numbered 16, after V lost 0 bases and J lost 7 bases. Germline V gene lookup returns CDR1 KGHSH and CDR2 LQKENI. The CDR3 nucleotides are TGTGCCAGCTCACCACCGGGCACTCCGGGACAGGGATTGGGGGAGCAGTACTTC. This codes for CASSPPGTPGQGLGEQYF.

CDR3 protein: CATSREGLAPYNEQFF. The DNA of the CDR3 is TGTGCCACCAGCAGAGAAGGGCTAGCGCCTTACAATGAGCAGTTCTTC. J is TRBJ2-1 and V is TRBV15; tentatively, D is TRBD2 (6 bases). V was cut by 0 bases and J by 4 bases, with 13 bases left in between. Per germline, CDR1 LNHNV and CDR2 YYDKDF (reference sequence). The CDR3 contains 16 residues. Full variable domain (outside the CDR3, taken from reference TRBV15 and TRBJ2-1): DAMVIQNPRYQVTQFGKPVTLSCSQTLNHNVMYWYQQKSSQAPKLLFHYYDKDFNNEADTPDNFQSRRPNTSFCFLDIRSPGLGDTAMYLCATSREGLAPYNEQFFGPGTRLTVL.

The chain couples TRBV7-8 to TRBJ2-1; the match to TRBD2 covers 8 bases. The CDR3 contains 18 residues. The germline V gene has CDR1 SGHVS and CDR2 FQNEAQ. V was clipped by 5 bases and J by 5 bases; unmatched bases: 17. CDR3 sequence reads: CASSGLAGVPEDNNEQFF. CDR3 bases: TGTGCCAGCAGCGGGCTAGCGGGTGTTCCTGAGGATAACAATGAGCAGTTCTTC. Based on the CDR3 plus reference TRBV7-8 and TRBJ2-1, the full variable domain is GAGVSQSPRYKVAKRGQDVALRCDPISGHVSLFWYQQALGQGPEFLTYFQNEAQLDKSGLPSDRFFAERPEGSVSTLKIQRTQQEDSAVYLCASSGLAGVPEDNNEQFFGPGTRLTVL.

The chain has TRBV9 and TRBJ2-1; no reliable D call. The CDR3 is made up of 15 amino acids. The germline gives CDR1 SGDLS, CDR2 YYNGEE. With 0 bases removed from V and 0 bases from J, the gap between germline ends came to 7 bases. The CDR3 is CASSVDQSSYNEQFF. The CDR3 nucleotides are TGTGCCAGCAGCGTAGATCAGAGCTCCTACAATGAGCAGTTCTTC.

The gene calls are TRBV11-2 and TRBJ2-1, with 13 bases matching TRBD2. Trimming cost V 3 bases and J 7 bases; bases outside gene matches: 3. The CDR3 loop spans 15 amino acids. Looked up from germline, CDR1 is SGHAT and CDR2 is FQNNGV. The CDR3 nucleotides are TGTGCCAGCAGCTTTGGGACTAGCGGGATAAATGAGCAGTTCTTC. It codes for CASSFGTSGINEQFF.

The table lists this clone with a count of one. The CDR3 DNA is TGCAGCGTTGAAGATCTCCAGCGGGAGGGAAATGAGCAGTTCTTC. It encodes CSVEDLQREGNEQFF. The gene calls are TRBV29-1 and TRBJ2-1; 10 bases match TRBD2. Trimming removed 0 bases from V and 7 bases from J; junction bases left unmatched: 6. Germline V gene data show CDR1 as SQVTM and CDR2 as ANQGSEA. The CDR3 covers 15 residues.

The genes are TRBV5-1 and TRBJ1-2; the D is unclear. The ends were cut back, 0 bases at V and 3 bases at J, with 12 bases in the middle. Germline V lookup: CDR1 SGHRS, CDR2 YFSETQ. This CDR3 is built from 15 residues. The CDR3 is CASSLAINGDYGYTF. DNA for the CDR3: TGCGCCAGCAGCTTGGCTATCAACGGTGACTATGGCTACACCTTC.

The chain is built from TRBV2 and TRBJ2-7; 8 bases map to TRBD1. V lost 1 base, J lost 5 bases, and 4 bases stayed unmatched. Per the germline V gene, CDR1 is SNHLY and CDR2 is FYNNEI. This CDR3 comprises 14 residues. The CDR3 loop is CASSEGQGADEQYF. The CDR3 DNA reads TGTGCCAGCAGTGAAGGTCAGGGGGCCGACGAGCAGTACTTC.

The chain uses TRBV28 and TRBJ2-5; D gene uncertain. Germline CDR1 MDHEN, CDR2 SYDVKM. With 6 bases removed from V and 2 bases from J, the gap between germline ends came to 10 bases. The CDR3 loop spans 13 amino acids. The CDR3 reads CASRPFRQETQYF. CDR3 DNA: TGTGCCAGCAGGCCCTTCCGACAAGAGACCCAGTACTTC.

J is TRBJ2-1 and V is TRBV28, with 7 bases identical to TRBD1. Germline CDR1 is MDHEN and CDR2 is SYDVKM. This CDR3 is 15 amino acids long. Trimming at V came to 3 bases and at J to 6 bases, leaving 8 bases not matched to a gene. CDR3 sequence (DNA): TGTGCCAGCAGTTTCTCGCAGGCAGGGGGCAATGAGCAGTTCTTC. Protein: CASSFSQAGGNEQFF.

The rearrangement uses TRBV27 and TRBJ1-2, with 9 bases identical to TRBD1. The CDR3 has 14 amino acids. Unmatched junction bases numbered 8, after V lost 10 bases and J lost 2 bases. Germline values: CDR1 MNHEY, CDR2 SMNVEV (reference sequence). The CDR3 DNA reads TGTGCCATTCGAGGACAGGGGCCCAACTATGGCTACACCTTC. This gives the protein CAIRGQGPNYGYTF.

The V call is TRBV5-1, the J call TRBJ1-1; TRBD1 aligns across 9 bases. Germline assignment: CDR1 SGHRS and CDR2 YFSETQ. J gave up 1 base and V 0 bases, and 10 bases lay outside the gene matches. The CDR3 spans 18 residues. The CDR3 DNA follows: TGCGCCAGCAGCTTGGCCGGTTCTGGGACAGGGCCGAACACTGAAGCTTTCTTT. This encodes CASSLAGSGTGPNTEAFF.

The rearrangement uses TRBV9 and TRBJ1-4, with 7 bases aligning to TRBD1. Germline trimming cut 4 bases from V and 3 bases from J; bases unmatched to any gene: 9. This CDR3 region has 16 residues. CDR1 is SGDLS and CDR2 is YYNGEE in the germline V gene. In nucleotides, the CDR3 is TGTGCCAGCAGCCTCCCGTGGACAGGAGCTAATGAAAAACTGTTTTTT. Protein sequence: CASSLPWTGANEKLFF. Combining the CDR3 with reference TRBV9 and TRBJ1-4 gives the whole variable domain DSGVTQTPKHLITATGQRVTLRCSPRSGDLSVYWYQQSLDQGLQFLIQYYNGEERAKGNILERFSAQQFPDLHSELNLSSLELGDSALYFCASSLPWTGANEKLFFGSGTQLSVL.

J is TRBJ1-4 and V is TRBV15; maybe TRBD1 (5 bases). V was shortened by 5 bases and J by 0 bases, with 10 bases between the two germline ends. The CDR3 loop spans 15 amino acids. Germline CDR1 and CDR2: LNHNV and YYDKDF (reference sequence). CDR3 DNA: TGTGCCACCAGCCCCGGGGGGTCAACTAATGAAAAACTGTTTTTT. It specifies CATSPGGSTNEKLFF.